This T cell receptor beta chain derives from a study of blood T cell repertoires in COVID-19. Turning to the study itself: The United States, Italy and Spain supplied acute and convalescent COVID-19 samples.

Authors' data handling: Nucleated cell counts were estimated from reference gene primer amplification. The protocol was immunoSEQ multiplex PCR, while the TCRdb copy is restricted to in-frame clones and leaves out a portion. That table gives V, J and clone size, and the DNA gave D and trimming. This sample yields 150,000 to 200,000 clones, of which less than 85% are seen a single time; around 12% belongs to the top ten. The CDR3 spans 18 residues. Germline V gene lookup returns CDR1 MNHEY and CDR2 SMNVEV (reference sequence). The V and J ends lost 4 bases and 4 bases respectively, with 23 bases between them. Study members were between roughly 18 and 100 years old and lived in fewer than 30 US regions. This clone came up once.

The sample comprised PBMCs or T cells enriched from blood (not recorded which). The chain couples TRBV27 to TRBJ2-1; possibly TRBD2 for D (7 bases). The clonotype originates from a man aged 45-65 years who had recovered from COVID-19. The CDR3 coding sequence is TGTGCCAGCAGTTACAAGGCGCCCGGGGGGCCATTATACAATGAGCAGTTCTTC. Translating gives CASSYKAPGGPLYNEQFF.